What follows are 18 T cell receptor beta chains derived from one specimen sequenced in a study of blood T cell repertoires in COVID-19. Using immunoSEQ multiplex PCR, the repertoire was profiled, and TCRdb retains in-frame clones only, with some absent. The table includes fewer than 200,000 clones, roughly 79% detected once. The sample taken for sequencing was peripheral blood. All receptors come from a woman between 35 and 50 years old with COVID-19, enrolled during active disease.

This clone was detected only a few times. The chain employs TRBV6-5 and TRBJ2-7, with 7 nucleotides matching TRBD1. The germline V gene has CDR1 MNHEY and CDR2 SVGAGI. The CDR3 spans 14 residues. Trimming cost V 6 bases and J 1 base; bases outside gene matches: 6. CDR3 bases: TGTGCCAGCAGACTAAGGGACAGTTCCTACGAGCAGTACTTC. Amino acids: CASRLRDSSYEQYF.

The rearrangement links TRBV18 to TRBJ1-5; 9 nucleotides line up with TRBD1. The CDR3 spans 15 residues. Trimming at V came to 6 bases and at J to 5 bases, leaving 8 bases not matched to a gene. Germline CDR1 is KGHSH and CDR2 is LQKENI. CDR3 sequence: CASSPGQGNYQPQHF. The DNA of the CDR3 is TGTGCCAGCTCGCCGGGACAGGGAAACTATCAGCCCCAGCATTTT. Variable domain in full (rest from reference TRBV18 and TRBJ1-5): NAGVMQNPRHLVRRRGQEARLRCSPMKGHSHVYWYRQLPEEGLKFMVYLQKENIIDESGMPKERFSAEFPKEGPSILRIQQVVRGDSAAYFCASSPGQGNYQPQHFGDGTRLSIL.

Details on this clone: One end of the junction varies from germline; a read error may be responsible. The CDR3 protein is CASSPYSAGANVLTF. CDR3 bases: TGTGCTAGCAGCCCCTACAGTGCCGGGGCCAACGTCCTGACTTTC. The chain uses TRBV7-7 and TRBJ2-6, with D uncertain. The CDR3 contains 15 residues. Germline CDR1 reads SSHAT; CDR2 reads FNYEAQ (reference sequence). The full variable domain, rest sourced from reference TRBV7-7 and TRBJ2-6, is GAGVSQSPRYKVTKRGQDVTLRCDPISSHATLYWYQQALGQGPEFLTYFNYEAQPDKSGLPSDRFSAERPEGSISTLTIQRTEQRDSAMYRCASSPYSAGANVLTFGAGSRLTVL.

This rearrangement joins TRBV19 to TRBJ1-1; the D gene is possibly TRBD1 (5 bases). This CDR3 has 14 residues. V was trimmed by 1 base and J by 4 bases, leaving 10 bases between them. Germline-derived CDR1 and CDR2 are LNHDA and SQIVND (reference sequence). In DNA form, the CDR3 reads TGTGCCAGTAGTATAGCTCGCGGGGGCACTGAAGCTTTCTTT. Residues: CASSIARGGTEAFF.

The chain uses TRBV6-2 or TRBV6-3 and TRBJ1-5; 9 bases line up with TRBD1. This CDR3 is 16 amino acids long. The V gene end was trimmed by 5 bases and the J gene end by 0 bases; junction bases not matched to a gene: 5. Germline V CDR1 and CDR2: MNHEY, SVGEGT. CDR3 coding DNA: TGTGCCAGCAGTACAGGGGGCCCTTATAGCAATCAGCCCCAGCATTTT. Encoded protein: CASSTGGPYSNQPQHF.

The V gene is TRBV7-9, the J gene TRBJ1-2; no clear D. This CDR3 has 16 amino acids. Trimming removed 5 bases from V and 5 bases from J, with 21 bases in between. Germline loops: CDR1 SEHNR, CDR2 FQNEAQ (reference sequence). As DNA, the CDR3 is TGTGCCAGCAGCATCCGGGAAATAACGGAGCTATATGGCTACACCTTC. Translation gives CASSIREITELYGYTF.

The gene calls are TRBV9 and TRBJ2-1; 10 bases are a match to TRBD2. The CDR3 runs 16 residues. CDR1 and CDR2 from the germline V gene are SGDLS and YYNGEE. Trimming cost V 0 bases and J 5 bases; bases outside gene matches: 5. The CDR3 region has the DNA TGTGCCAGCAGCGTAGTCGGACTAGCGGCACACAATGAGCAGTTCTTC. This translates into CASSVVGLAAHNEQFF.

J is TRBJ2-2 and V is TRBV30; 7 bases are a match to TRBD2. Trimming cost V 0 bases and J 0 bases; bases outside gene matches: 10. Germline loops: CDR1 GTSNPN, CDR2 SVGIG (reference sequence). The CDR3 is 18 amino acids. CDR3 in DNA: TGTGCCTGGAGTGTACTTGAGGGGAGGGCCGCGAACACCGGGGAGCTGTTTTTT. Its protein product is CAWSVLEGRAANTGELFF. The full variable domain, with the rest looked up from reference TRBV30 and TRBJ2-2, is SQTIHQWPATLVQPVGSPLSLECTVEGTSNPNLYWYRQAAGRGLQLLFYSVGIGQISSEVPQNLSASRPQDRQFILSSKKLLLSDSGFYLCAWSVLEGRAANTGELFFGEGSRLTVL.

This clone is a singleton in its sample. V and J are TRBV11-3 and TRBJ2-5, with a weak D call TRBD1 (6 bases). The germline V gene encodes CDR1 SGHNT and CDR2 YENEEA. CDR3 length equals 14 residues. Trimming removed 1 base at V and 5 bases at J, with 11 bases between. The CDR3 coding sequence is TGTGCCAGCAGCTTAGCAGGGGTAGGGGAGACCCAGTACTTC. It is translated as CASSLAGVGETQYF.

For the CDR3, the DNA is TGTGCCAGCAGGCGAAAGAGGGGGACAGGGAAGGCGAACACAGATACGCAGTATTTT. Translating it yields CASRRKRGTGKANTDTQYF. The rearrangement links TRBV28 to TRBJ2-3, with 9 bases that match TRBD1. Germline-derived CDR1 and CDR2 are MDHEN and SYDVKM. V was clipped by 6 bases and J by 2 bases; unmatched bases: 18. This CDR3 has 19 amino acids.

The chain has TRBV5-5 and TRBJ2-1; 15 bases are shared with TRBD2. The trim removed 6 bases at V and 11 bases at J, leaving 9 bases unmatched. The CDR3 has 15 amino acids. Germline-derived CDR1 and CDR2 are SGHKS and YYEKEE (reference sequence). This chain's CDR3 is CASTPGTSGRQKQFF. The CDR3 DNA follows: TGTGCCAGCACCCCCGGGACTAGCGGGAGGCAAAAGCAGTTCTTC. Full variable domain (rest looked up from reference TRBV5-5 and TRBJ2-1): DAGVTQSPTHLIKTRGQQVTLRCSPISGHKSVSWYQQVLGQGPQFIFQYYEKEERGRGNFPDRFSARQFPNYSSELNVNALLLGDSALYLCASTPGTSGRQKQFFGPGTRLTVL.

This chain joins TRBV6-5 and TRBJ2-3, with a possible D match to TRBD2 (5 bases). Looked up from germline, CDR1 is MNHEY and CDR2 is SVGAGI. The CDR3 runs to 14 residues. Trimming left V 6 bases short and J 1 base short, with 11 bases between. The CDR3 sequence: CASRVRVGTDTQYF. The CDR3, as DNA: TGTGCCAGCAGAGTGAGGGTTGGCACAGATACGCAGTATTTT.

V gene TRBV10-2 combines with J gene TRBJ2-1; 12 bases map to TRBD2. Germline lookup yields CDR1 WSHSY and CDR2 SAAADI. This CDR3 has 15 amino acids. With 4 bases clipped from V and 7 bases from J, the junction kept 5 bases outside the gene matches. The CDR3 coding sequence is TGCGCCAGCAGTGGGGCTAGCGGGAGGGGAAATGAGCAGTTCTTC. Translating gives CASSGASGRGNEQFF.

The chain employs TRBV27 and TRBJ2-3, with 9 bases identical to TRBD2. Germline V gene data show CDR1 as MNHEY and CDR2 as SMNVEV (reference sequence). After removal of 3 bases from V and 3 bases from J, the junction contained 4 bases not matched to a gene. The CDR3 runs to 15 residues. In nucleotides, the CDR3 is TGTGCCAGCAGTTTTTTGCTAGCGGGAACAGATACGCAGTATTTT. Residues: CASSFLLAGTDTQYF.

The chain uses TRBV27 and TRBJ2-7, with 12 nucleotides matching TRBD1. Germline assignment: CDR1 MNHEY and CDR2 SMNVEV (reference sequence). V was pared by 4 bases and J by 7 bases, with 5 bases of the junction left unmatched. The CDR3 has 14 residues. The CDR3 DNA is TGTGCCAGCAGTTCGGGGACAGGGGGCGGGGAGCAGTACTTC. It encodes CASSSGTGGGEQYF.

The V gene is TRBV25-1, the J gene TRBJ1-5, with unresolved D. This CDR3 is built from 15 residues. The germline V gene encodes CDR1 MGHDK and CDR2 SYGVNS. V was clipped by 1 base and J by 0 bases, with 7 bases between them. CDR3 DNA: TGTGCCAGCAGTGAATCTACAGTTAGCAATCAGCCCCAGCATTTT. Its translation: CASSESTVSNQPQHF.

The rearrangement uses TRBV14 and TRBJ2-1; 8 bases fit TRBD2. V lost 4 bases to trimming and J lost 9 bases; unmatched junction nucleotides: 5. The CDR3 is 13 amino acids. Germline CDR1 reads SGHDN; CDR2 reads FVKESK. Here the CDR3 reads CASSPGLGGEQFF. DNA for the CDR3: TGTGCCAGCAGCCCGGGACTAGGGGGTGAGCAGTTCTTC.

The chain combines TRBV5-4 with TRBJ2-7, with 8 bases identical to TRBD1. Germline values: CDR1 SGHNT, CDR2 YYREEE (reference sequence). The V gene end was trimmed by 0 bases and the J gene end by 2 bases; junction bases not matched to a gene: 4. The CDR3 has 15 residues. The CDR3 spells CASSLGGQAAYEQYF. The CDR3 DNA is TGTGCCAGCAGCTTGGGGGGACAGGCCGCCTACGAGCAGTACTTC.